What follows is one T cell receptor (beta chain) and its context. This sample stems from a study of blood T cell repertoires in COVID-19. Study details: Whether acute or convalescent, the COVID-19 samples came from the United States, Italy and Spain. PBMCs, B-cell-depleted T cells, or T cells provided the cDNA or gDNA that made up the material.

Trimming stripped 5 bases from V and 3 bases from J, with 23 bases between. Looked up from germline, CDR1 is SEHNR and CDR2 is FQNEAQ (reference sequence). CDR3 size: 18 residues. The protocol was immunoSEQ multiplex PCR, while the TCRdb copy is restricted to in-frame clones and leaves out a portion. This sample carries fewer than 350,000 clones, around nine tenths of them seen once, and the ten largest clones take about an eighth. Followed over time, Seattle patients had been enrolled while infection was active. The material sequenced was peripheral blood. The chain uses TRBV7-9 and TRBJ1-5, with D possibly being TRBD1 (6 bases). The receptor was derived from a woman in her 70s with COVID-19, enrolled during active disease. The CDR3 sequence: CASSPGQGKTKANQPQHF. CDR3 DNA sequence: TGTGCCAGCAGCCCGGGACAAGGTAAAACAAAAGCCAATCAGCCCCAGCATTTT. Variable domain in full (rest from reference TRBV7-9 and TRBJ1-5): DTGVSQNPRHKITKRGQNVTFRCDPISEHNRLYWYRQTLGQGPEFLTYFQNEAQLEKSRLLSDRFSAERPKGSFSTLEIQRTEQGDSAMYLCASSPGQGKTKANQPQHFGDGTRLSIL.